Given below is one TCR beta chain in context. This clone's antigen is unknown. Base qualities were left out, and no much larger clone turns up one base away. These data come from a study of blood T cells in healthy people across ages (dated by TCRdb to about 2015). As for the study more broadly: In model experiments, roughly one uniquely barcoded TCR beta cDNA molecule per two T cells was captured by template switching. To avoid experimental bias, donors of different ages were distributed randomly across sequencing lanes. The study analyzed two additional independent replicas of 1 million unique cDNA reads from the same blood draw for two donors, one aged 18 to 30 and one aged 80 or older. Age-related changes in TCR beta repertoire diversity were measured in the study by deep sequencing normalized with unique cDNA molecular identifiers. Four age groups were formed from the donors: young (average approximately 15 years), middle-aged (around 37), aged (62) and long-lived (less than 85).

The germline ends are 11 bases apart after V is trimmed by 6 bases and J by 2 bases. Measured from the cysteine to the phenylalanine, the CDR3 is 13 residues long. CDR3 DNA only is kept here, 39 bases in frame from base 1. The germline V gene (reference sequence) yields GTSNPN for CDR1 and SVGIG for CDR2. Here is what the overall study found, with its caveats: Compared with the aged group, the long-lived group had more naive CD4+ T cells, fewer expanded clones and increased TCR diversity, suggesting age selection. Total diversity estimates from one million sequenced T cells were considered lower bounds and underestimates. Since profiling was done on bulk unsorted PBMCs, naive and antigen-experienced compartments could not be conclusively compared. Donor CMV infection status was unknown, potentially confounding age-related changes in expanded clonotypes. The percentage of naive T cells measured by flow cytometry correlated strongly with observed TCR beta diversity. As age increased, observed TCR beta diversity per million T cells dropped in a roughly linear way, and a significant reduction was already evident by age 40.

The library came from 5' RACE. The run used an Illumina HiSeq 2500. A second PCR of roughly 6 to 11 cycles was performed with a sample-barcoded 5' primer and a J-beta primer mix. A template-switch 5' adaptor carrying 12 random nucleotides introduced a unique molecular identifier onto each TCR beta cDNA molecule. Each sample yielded at least 2.5 million CDR3-containing paired-end reads. First-strand cDNA synthesis was performed from all RNA using the Mint cDNA synthesis kit, with priming by a TRBC-specific oligonucleotide. After uracil-DNA glycosylase treatment, a first 18-cycle PCR used universal primers M1SS and BC2_uni_R on all cDNA. In the source study's methods: Each sample was normalized by randomly selecting 1 million high-quality reads, each carrying a distinct molecular identifier. Instead of being binned into consensus sequences, reads that shared molecular identifiers were thrown out. CDR3 identification, clonotype clustering and error correction used MiTCR with a Q25 quality threshold and the strictest error-elimination algorithm. Lower-bound total TCR beta diversity was estimated with a nonparametric unseen species model using Euler transformation. The public reads were reanalyzed by TCRdb: fastp trimming at Q25, MiXCR alignment, in-frame beta chains only. Identical CDR3 protein sequences are pooled into one entry, listed with their most common genes and DNA. TCRdb, rather than the study authors, made the V and J calls. The sample records about 1 million distinct CDR3 sequences, less than 50% of which are singletons. The ten biggest clones cover 15% to 20% of the sample.

Donors were a few dozen systemically healthy Caucasian individuals from Russia aged roughly 6 to 90 years. Around 10 milliliters of peripheral blood were drawn from each donor into EDTA-treated Vacutainer tubes. Ficoll-Paque density-gradient centrifugation was used to isolate PBMCs, with at least 6.5 million per sample. Trizol reagent was used to extract total RNA from the PBMCs, yielding at least 5.5 micrograms per sample. For every donor, an aliquot of PBMCs went through flow cytometry to measure the percentages of naive CD45RAhigh/CD27high T cells. The receptor was isolated from a woman in her fifties or sixties in good health. The sequenced sample consisted of blood. The chain couples TRBV30 to TRBJ1-5, with the D segment identity uncertain. The CDR3 protein sequence reads: CACQDNRNQPQHF. The nucleotide sequence is TGTGCCTGCCAAGACAACCGCAATCAGCCCCAGCATTTT.